Described below is a single T cell receptor (beta chain) sequence and its context. This sample was included in a study of blood T cell repertoires in COVID-19. Assay used: immunoSEQ multiplex PCR; TCRdb lists only in-frame clones, some missing. The sample has tens of thousands of clones; around 80% are singletons. The TCR was taken from a human donor in a cohort sampled during active COVID-19. The material sequenced was peripheral blood.

CDR3 amino acids: CASSSLGTNEETQYF. CDR3 sequence (DNA): TGTGCCAGCAGTTCCCTCGGGACAAATGAAGAGACCCAGTACTTC. The V and J genes are TRBV6-5 and TRBJ2-5; weak D call: TRBD1 (6 bases). The CDR3 loop spans 15 amino acids. The V gene's germline CDR1 is MNHEY and CDR2 SVGAGI. Trimming took off 4 bases at V and 3 bases at J, with 15 bases between the two ends.